This T cell receptor beta chain was found in a study of T cells after yellow fever vaccination. This clonotype was seen ten or more times. TCRdb analysed the 5' RACE reads with MiXCR anew, one entry per CDR3 protein. Of under 150,000 distinct CDR3 sequences in the sample, roughly 8.2% were seen once. The length of the CDR3 is 16 residues. Looked up from germline, CDR1 is LGHDT and CDR2 is YNNKEL (reference sequence). Trimming removed 1 base from V and 0 bases from J, with 9 bases in between. This clonotype originated in a man aged 25 to 45 who received the YFV17D yellow fever vaccine. The sequenced sample was CD4+ T cells sorted from PBMCs, obtained 5 days after the yellow fever booster vaccination. The V and J genes are TRBV3-1 and TRBJ2-2; D remains ambiguous. The CDR3 is CASSQGHNSNTGELFF. In DNA form, the CDR3 reads TGTGCCAGCAGCCAAGGTCATAACTCGAACACCGGGGAGCTGTTTTTT.